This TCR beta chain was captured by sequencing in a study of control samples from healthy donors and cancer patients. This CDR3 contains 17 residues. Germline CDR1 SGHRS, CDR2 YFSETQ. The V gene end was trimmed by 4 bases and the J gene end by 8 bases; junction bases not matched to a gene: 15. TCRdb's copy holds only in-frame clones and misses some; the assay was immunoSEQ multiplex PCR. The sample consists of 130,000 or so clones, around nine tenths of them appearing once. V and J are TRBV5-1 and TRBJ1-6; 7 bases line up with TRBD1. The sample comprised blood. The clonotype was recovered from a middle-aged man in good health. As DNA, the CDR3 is TGCGCCAGCAGCCCGCATTGGGGGGACAGTTCGGATTCACCCCTCCACTTT. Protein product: CASSPHWGDSSDSPLHF.